Listed below are T cell receptor beta chains from one sample, sequenced in a study of blood T cell repertoires in COVID-19. Sequenced by immunoSEQ multiplex PCR; TCRdb stores in-frame clones only, minus some. The profile covers roughly 87,000 clones, with 70% to 85% appearing a single time and less than 4% taken by the ten largest. Sequencing was carried out using peripheral blood. The receptors originated from an elderly woman with COVID-19, enrolled during active disease. CDR3s include the opening cysteine and the closing phenylalanine or tryptophan. The D gene is left open where the match is weak. For some rows the clone size is stated as once, few or many, or as a class when expanded; others skip it.

clone_size: NA; v_call: TRBV3-1/TRBV3-2; d_call: TRBD2; cdr3_length: 16; j_call: TRBJ2-3; cdr3_nt: TGTGCCAGCAGCCTGGCGGGAGGGTCTTATTCAGATACGCAGTATTTT; cdr3_aa: CASSLAGGSYSDTQYF
clone_size: NA; v_call: TRBV10-1; d_call: TRBD2; cdr3_length: 18; j_call: TRBJ2-2; cdr3_nt: TGCGCCAGGAAAGGGACTAGCGGGAAGGGGAGTTTGCCCGGGGAGCTGTTTTTT; cdr3_aa: CARKGTSGKGSLPGELFF
clone_size: NA; v_call: TRBV11-2; d_call: TRBD2; cdr3_length: 16; j_call: TRBJ2-1; cdr3_nt: TGTGCCAGCAGCCCCCCGGCTAGCGGGGGCCGGGGTGAGCAGTTCTTC; cdr3_aa: CASSPPASGGRGEQFF
clone_size: NA; v_call: TRBV19; d_call: NA; cdr3_length: 16; j_call: TRBJ1-4; cdr3_nt: TGTGCCAGTAGCGACCTCCGGACTGAGGTCTATGAAAAACTGTTTTTT; cdr3_aa: CASSDLRTEVYEKLFF
clone_size: NA; v_call: TRBV5-1; d_call: NA; cdr3_length: 14; j_call: TRBJ2-5; cdr3_nt: TGCGCCAGCAGCTTGGTTGGGGCAAGTGAGACCCAGTACTTC; cdr3_aa: CASSLVGASETQYF
clone_size: NA; v_call: TRBV28; d_call: NA; cdr3_length: 17; j_call: TRBJ2-1; cdr3_nt: TGTGCCAGCAGTTTATTAAAGGCTGCGGGGTTTTACAATGAGCAGTTCTTC; cdr3_aa: CASSLLKAAGFYNEQFF
clone_size: NA; v_call: TRBV28; d_call: TRBD1; cdr3_length: 13; j_call: TRBJ1-2; cdr3_nt: TGTGCCAGCAGTTTTCGGACAGGGGTTGGCTACACCTTC; cdr3_aa: CASSFRTGVGYTF
clone_size: NA; v_call: TRBV28; d_call: NA; cdr3_length: 12; j_call: TRBJ2-7; cdr3_nt: TGTGCCAGCAGTTCTCTACTGTACGAGCAGTACTTC; cdr3_aa: CASSSLLYEQYF
clone_size: NA; v_call: TRBV19; d_call: NA; cdr3_length: 14; j_call: TRBJ2-2; cdr3_nt: TGTGCCAGTAGTATAGAGAGGGCCACCGGGGAGCTGTTTTTT; cdr3_aa: CASSIERATGELFF
clone_size: NA; v_call: TRBV28; d_call: NA; cdr3_length: 14; j_call: TRBJ2-5; cdr3_nt: TGTGCCAGCAGTTTAGACCAGGGTGTAAAGACCCAGTACTTC; cdr3_aa: CASSLDQGVKTQYF
clone_size: few; v_call: TRBV4-3; d_call: NA; cdr3_length: 15; j_call: TRBJ1-1; cdr3_nt: TGCGCCAGCAGCCAAGCTTTGGGGCTGAACACTGAAGCTTTCTTT; cdr3_aa: CASSQALGLNTEAFF
clone_size: NA; v_call: TRBV7-2; d_call: NA; cdr3_length: 14; j_call: TRBJ1-1; cdr3_nt: TGTGCCAGCAGCTTAGTCCCAGGGAACACTGAAGCTTTCTTT; cdr3_aa: CASSLVPGNTEAFF
clone_size: NA; v_call: TRBV5-4; d_call: TRBD1; cdr3_length: 15; j_call: TRBJ2-1; cdr3_nt: TGTGCCAGCAGCCCGGTGGGGACAGGCCACCTTGAGCAGTTCTTC; cdr3_aa: CASSPVGTGHLEQFF
clone_size: NA; v_call: TRBV19; d_call: NA; cdr3_length: 15; j_call: TRBJ1-3; cdr3_nt: TGTGCCAGTAGTATGACCGGGACATCTGGAAACACCATATATTTT; cdr3_aa: CASSMTGTSGNTIYF
clone_size: NA; v_call: TRBV29-1; d_call: NA; cdr3_length: 14; j_call: TRBJ2-2; cdr3_nt: TGCAGCGTTGCTGGGGCCTTGAACACCGGGGAGCTGTTTTTT; cdr3_aa: CSVAGALNTGELFF
clone_size: NA; v_call: TRBV5-1; d_call: NA; cdr3_length: 16; j_call: TRBJ2-3; cdr3_nt: TGCGCCAGCAGCTTGGTGGTTCGGGTTTTGGCAGATACGCAGTATTTT; cdr3_aa: CASSLVVRVLADTQYF
clone_size: NA; v_call: TRBV5-1; d_call: NA; cdr3_length: 15; j_call: TRBJ2-2; cdr3_nt: TGCGCCAGCAGCTTGGTTCTAGCCGGGTCCGGGGAGCTGTTTTTT; cdr3_aa: CASSLVLAGSGELFF
clone_size: NA; v_call: TRBV18; d_call: NA; cdr3_length: 15; j_call: TRBJ2-2; cdr3_nt: TGTGCCAGCTCACCGCCCACGGCGGGCACCGGGGAGCTGTTTTTT; cdr3_aa: CASSPPTAGTGELFF
clone_size: NA; v_call: TRBV7-2; d_call: NA; cdr3_length: 14; j_call: TRBJ1-2; cdr3_nt: TGTGCCAGCAGCTTAGAGTGGGACTCCCCCGGGTTCACCTTC; cdr3_aa: CASSLEWDSPGFTF
clone_size: NA; v_call: TRBV28; d_call: NA; cdr3_length: 12; j_call: TRBJ2-7; cdr3_nt: TGTGCCAGCAACCAACAGGGATACGAGCAGTACTTC; cdr3_aa: CASNQQGYEQYF
clone_size: NA; v_call: TRBV27; d_call: TRBD2; cdr3_length: 19; j_call: TRBJ2-3; cdr3_nt: TGTGCCAGCAGTTTACTAGTTCCCGGACTAGCGGGGATGGGAGATACGCAGTATTTT; cdr3_aa: CASSLLVPGLAGMGDTQYF
clone_size: NA; v_call: TRBV18; d_call: TRBD1; cdr3_length: 15; j_call: TRBJ1-1; cdr3_nt: TGTGCCAGCTCCGGGACAGGCCGCGGGGACACTGAAGCTTTCTTT; cdr3_aa: CASSGTGRGDTEAFF
clone_size: many; v_call: TRBV21-1; d_call: NA; cdr3_length: 16; j_call: TRBJ1-1; cdr3_nt: TGTGCCAGCAGCAATTTGGCAGGGGTCATGAACACTGAAGCTTTCTTT; cdr3_aa: CASSNLAGVMNTEAFF
clone_size: NA; v_call: TRBV14; d_call: NA; cdr3_length: 15; j_call: TRBJ2-7; cdr3_nt: TGTGCCAGCAGCCAAGGGGGGGGCAGCTCCTACGAGCAGTACTTC; cdr3_aa: CASSQGGGSSYEQYF
clone_size: few; v_call: TRBV7-8; d_call: TRBD1; cdr3_length: 16; j_call: TRBJ1-5; cdr3_nt: TGTGCCAGCAGCCCTACCCTGACAGGGGAAGGACAGCCCCAGCATTTT; cdr3_aa: CASSPTLTGEGQPQHF
clone_size: NA; v_call: TRBV28; d_call: TRBD1; cdr3_length: 15; j_call: TRBJ1-2; cdr3_nt: TGTGCCAGCGGCTCCGGGACAGGGCAGGTCTATGGCTACACCTTC; cdr3_aa: CASGSGTGQVYGYTF
clone_size: NA; v_call: TRBV27; d_call: NA; cdr3_length: 13; j_call: TRBJ1-2; cdr3_nt: TGTGCCAGCAGTCCGACGCAGGGCTATGGCTACACCTTC; cdr3_aa: CASSPTQGYGYTF
clone_size: NA; v_call: TRBV18; d_call: NA; cdr3_length: 14; j_call: TRBJ1-1; cdr3_nt: TGTGCCAGCTCACCAAGGGGCAGGGAAACTGAAGCTTTCTTT; cdr3_aa: CASSPRGRETEAFF
clone_size: NA; v_call: TRBV11-2; d_call: TRBD2; cdr3_length: 15; j_call: TRBJ2-5; cdr3_nt: TGTGCCAGCAGCGGGCGGACTAGCGGTCAAGAGACCCAGTACTTC; cdr3_aa: CASSGRTSGQETQYF
clone_size: NA; v_call: TRBV2; d_call: TRBD1; cdr3_length: 16; j_call: TRBJ2-2; cdr3_nt: TGTGCCAGCAGTGTGGACAGGGGGCAATTTCCCGGGGAGCTGTTTTTT; cdr3_aa: CASSVDRGQFPGELFF
clone_size: NA; v_call: TRBV18; d_call: TRBD2; cdr3_length: 16; j_call: TRBJ2-1; cdr3_nt: TGTGCCAGCTCCCCCATCGGGGGGGGGACTTACAATGAGCAGTTCTTC; cdr3_aa: CASSPIGGGTYNEQFF
clone_size: NA; v_call: TRBV6-5; d_call: TRBD1; cdr3_length: 14; j_call: TRBJ2-5; cdr3_nt: TGTGCCAGCAGTCGAAAACAGGGGACGGAGACCCAGTACTTC; cdr3_aa: CASSRKQGTETQYF
clone_size: NA; v_call: TRBV29-1; d_call: NA; cdr3_length: 13; j_call: TRBJ1-5; cdr3_nt: TGCAGCGTTAGCGGAGGGAACAATCAGCCCCAGCATTTT; cdr3_aa: CSVSGGNNQPQHF
clone_size: NA; v_call: TRBV27; d_call: NA; cdr3_length: 13; j_call: TRBJ2-7; cdr3_nt: TGTGCCAGCAGTTCTCAGGGATTGGGGGAGCAGTACTTC; cdr3_aa: CASSSQGLGEQYF
clone_size: once; v_call: TRBV5-1; d_call: NA; cdr3_length: 16; j_call: TRBJ1-6; cdr3_nt: TGCGCCAGCAGCTTCAGGGGAGGGTCCTATAATTCACCCCTCCACTTT; cdr3_aa: CASSFRGGSYNSPLHF
clone_size: NA; v_call: TRBV7-7; d_call: TRBD2; cdr3_length: 16; j_call: TRBJ2-5; cdr3_nt: TGTGCCAGCAGCCCAAGTAGCGGGAGCCACCCAGAGACCCAGTACTTC; cdr3_aa: CASSPSSGSHPETQYF
clone_size: NA; v_call: TRBV18; d_call: NA; cdr3_length: 11; j_call: TRBJ2-1; cdr3_nt: TGTGCCAGCTCAACTGAGGGTGAGCAGTTCTTC; cdr3_aa: CASSTEGEQFF
clone_size: NA; v_call: TRBV6-6; d_call: TRBD1; cdr3_length: 15; j_call: TRBJ2-1; cdr3_nt: TGTGCCAGCCAGGGGGGCAGGACAGGGTCCAATGAGCAGTTCTTC; cdr3_aa: CASQGGRTGSNEQFF
clone_size: NA; v_call: TRBV4-2; d_call: NA; cdr3_length: 17; j_call: TRBJ2-1; cdr3_nt: TGTGCCAGCAGCCAAGAGGCCCTAGTCCTCTCCTACAATGAGCAGTTCTTC; cdr3_aa: CASSQEALVLSYNEQFF
clone_size: NA; v_call: TRBV5-1; d_call: NA; cdr3_length: 14; j_call: TRBJ1-5; cdr3_nt: TGCGCCAGCAGCTTGAGGGGGTTGGGTCAGCCCCAGCATTTT; cdr3_aa: CASSLRGLGQPQHF
clone_size: NA; v_call: TRBV7-9; d_call: NA; cdr3_length: 14; j_call: TRBJ1-3; cdr3_nt: TGTGCCAGCAGCACCAGGGTGTCTGGAAACACCATATATTTT; cdr3_aa: CASSTRVSGNTIYF
clone_size: NA; v_call: TRBV10-3; d_call: NA; cdr3_length: 14; j_call: TRBJ2-5; cdr3_nt: TGTGCCGCCGCTAATGGAGGACCTCAAGAGACCCAGTACTTC; cdr3_aa: CAAANGGPQETQYF
clone_size: NA; v_call: TRBV28; d_call: TRBD2; cdr3_length: 16; j_call: TRBJ2-7; cdr3_nt: TGTGCCAGTCTTTCCGGGGGACTAGCGGGAGGCCACGGGCAGTACTTC; cdr3_aa: CASLSGGLAGGHGQYF
clone_size: NA; v_call: TRBV10-3; d_call: TRBD2; cdr3_length: 16; j_call: TRBJ2-3; cdr3_nt: TGTGCCATCAGTGGAGCGGGGGTCATACTCACAGATACGCAGTATTTT; cdr3_aa: CAISGAGVILTDTQYF
clone_size: NA; v_call: TRBV27; d_call: TRBD1; cdr3_length: 14; j_call: TRBJ1-6; cdr3_nt: TGTGCCATCGGGAGGACAGGGTATAATTCACCCCTCCACTTT; cdr3_aa: CAIGRTGYNSPLHF
clone_size: NA; v_call: TRBV14; d_call: NA; cdr3_length: 13; j_call: TRBJ1-2; cdr3_nt: TGTGCCAGCAGCCACCAGGGTAACTATGGCTACACCTTC; cdr3_aa: CASSHQGNYGYTF
clone_size: few; v_call: TRBV28; d_call: NA; cdr3_length: 14; j_call: TRBJ1-4; cdr3_nt: TGTGCCAGCACCGAAACAGGGAGGGATGAAAAACTGTTTTTT; cdr3_aa: CASTETGRDEKLFF
clone_size: once; v_call: TRBV19; d_call: TRBD1; cdr3_length: 15; j_call: TRBJ1-2; cdr3_nt: TGTGCCAGTAGTATTTGGGACAGGGAGAGTCGTGGCTACACCTTC; cdr3_aa: CASSIWDRESRGYTF
clone_size: NA; v_call: TRBV14; d_call: NA; cdr3_length: 11; j_call: TRBJ1-3; cdr3_nt: TGTGCCAGCAGCCAGTTCACGGCCATATATTTT; cdr3_aa: CASSQFTAIYF
clone_size: NA; v_call: TRBV21-1; d_call: NA; cdr3_length: 13; j_call: TRBJ2-5; cdr3_nt: TGTGCCAGCTGGAGGGACAGCCAAGAGACCCAGTACTTC; cdr3_aa: CASWRDSQETQYF
clone_size: many; v_call: TRBV30; d_call: TRBD1; cdr3_length: 11; j_call: TRBJ1-2; cdr3_nt: TGTGCCTCTACAGGGGACTATGGCTACACCTTC; cdr3_aa: CASTGDYGYTF
clone_size: NA; v_call: TRBV7-3; d_call: NA; cdr3_length: 16; j_call: TRBJ2-2; cdr3_nt: TGTGCCAGCAGCTTAAATCCTAGCGAGAACACCGGGGAGCTGTTTTTT; cdr3_aa: CASSLNPSENTGELFF
clone_size: NA; v_call: TRBV6-1; d_call: TRBD1; cdr3_length: 16; j_call: TRBJ1-6; cdr3_nt: TGTGCCAGCAGTGACGCCGGGACAGGGGGCGGTCAACCCCTCCACTTT; cdr3_aa: CASSDAGTGGGQPLHF
clone_size: NA; v_call: TRBV24-1; d_call: TRBD1; cdr3_length: 14; j_call: TRBJ2-7; cdr3_nt: TGTGCCACCAGCCTGGGACAGGGAACCTACGAGCAGTACTTC; cdr3_aa: CATSLGQGTYEQYF
clone_size: NA; v_call: TRBV19; d_call: NA; cdr3_length: 16; j_call: TRBJ2-7; cdr3_nt: TGTGCCAGTAGTGCACCCTTTGGCAGGGGTGGTCACGAGCAGTACTTC; cdr3_aa: CASSAPFGRGGHEQYF